The clone carrying this T cell receptor (beta chain) was recorded many times. Generated by immunoSEQ multiplex PCR, the TCRdb table keeps only in-frame clones and is missing some. Of 200,000 or so clones in the sample, just under 85% were seen once. V was trimmed by 4 bases and J by 10 bases, leaving 28 bases between them. The germline CDR1 and CDR2 sequences are SEHNR and FQNEAQ (reference sequence). The CDR3 is 17 residues long. This sample is drawn from a study of blood T cell repertoires in COVID-19. Study in general: T cells, B-cell-depleted T cells, or PBMCs provided the cDNA or gDNA that served as material.

The chain has TRBV7-9 and TRBJ1-1, with D uncertain. The source material was PBMCs or T cells enriched from blood (not recorded which). The clonotype comes from a woman in her thirties or forties with acute COVID-19. The CDR3 nucleotides are TGTGCCAGCAGCTCCGTATTAGCCCGGTTCGTACAAAGGCGAGCTTTCTTT. It is translated as CASSSVLARFVQRRAFF.